This T cell receptor beta chain is drawn from a study of T cells in Graves' hyperthyroidism and ophthalmopathy. Study-level points and caveats: In blood, most of the thyroid clonotypes expanded above 0.001 were also present.

This CDR3 contains 15 residues. Trimming cost V 2 bases and J 9 bases; bases outside gene matches: 10. Germline V CDR1 and CDR2: DFQATT, SNEGSKA (reference sequence). TCR beta CDR3 regions were amplified from RNA. The TCR CDR3 was amplified in a first-round RT-PCR using the HTBI primer set. Each CDR3 protein is one row after TCRdb ran MiXCR on the multiplex PCR reads. This table has hundreds of thousands of distinct CDR3 sequences, roughly 13% appearing once. This clonotype was recorded many times. What it binds is not known. Patients having uncontrolled infection, another autoimmune disease, pregnancy or lactation were not included.

This TCR was sampled from a woman between 40 and 55 years old with Graves' ophthalmopathy. This chain joins TRBV20-1 and TRBJ2-1, with 10 bases identical to TRBD2. Sequenced: blood. The CDR3 reads CSARSGRAAFGEQFF. Written as DNA, the CDR3 is TGCAGTGCTAGAAGCGGGAGGGCCGCGTTTGGTGAGCAGTTCTTC.